This TCR beta chain appears in the sequencing data of a study of response to subunit inactivated influenza vaccine. TCRdb itself ran the RT-PCR reads through MiXCR, one entry per CDR3 protein. The table records more than 500,000 distinct CDR3 sequences, 11% of them present only once. This clonotype was found many times. The CDR3 is 13 residues long. Trimming cost V 3 bases and J 5 bases, with 10 bases left between them. The sample also formed part of further work on T cells expressing NK-cell markers. That source notes: Scientists made TCR beta cDNA using 5'RACE template switching with UMIs.

This specimen consisted of PBMCs from blood, obtained on the day of vaccination. V usage is TRBV12-3 or TRBV12-4 and J usage is TRBJ1-1; D is unresolved. This clonotype was obtained from a man aged 45-65 years who received an inactivated influenza vaccine. CDR3 DNA sequence: TGTGCCAGCAGTTTGGGGTCCAAGACTGAAGCTTTCTTT. Protein product: CASSLGSKTEAFF.